This entry concerns a single T cell receptor (beta chain). Its matching antigen is unknown. This record belongs to a study of T cells in Graves' hyperthyroidism and ophthalmopathy. Study observations and caveats: Most thyroid clonotypes expanded above 0.001 appeared in blood too. With a median lead of about six months before onset, the model predicted ophthalmopathy.

Criteria for exclusion of patients were uncontrolled infection, other autoimmune disease, pregnancy or lactation. Clinical symptoms, serum thyroxine, TRAb, thyroid ultrasound and orbital computed tomography established diagnosis. Germline lookup yields CDR1 SGHRS and CDR2 YFSETQ. Unmatched junction bases numbered 12, after V lost 4 bases and J lost 3 bases. This CDR3 is built from 17 residues. RNA transcripts gave rise to amplified TCR beta CDR3 regions. During a first-round RT-PCR of the TCR CDR3, the HTBI primer set was used. TCRdb reprocessed the multiplex PCR reads with MiXCR, giving one entry per CDR3 protein. The repertoire holds about 59,000 distinct CDR3 sequences, with about 57% as singletons.

V usage is TRBV5-1 and J usage is TRBJ2-2, with 7 positions matching TRBD1. This receptor was obtained from a woman aged 55-70 years with Graves' ophthalmopathy. The sequencing input was blood. The CDR3, as DNA: TGCGCCAGCAGCAGGAACAGGGGCGTGGCGGACACCGGGGAGCTGTTTTTT. The encoded protein is CASSRNRGVADTGELFF.